The clone carrying this TCR beta chain has more than one count but fewer than ten. Antigen specificity is unknown. Germline CDR1 reads SQVTM; CDR2 reads ANQGSEA. The CDR3 spans 15 residues. The V end lost 2 bases, the J end lost 3 bases, and 17 bases lay between the germline ends. Amplified TCR beta CDR3 regions derived from RNA transcripts. HTBI primers were used for first-round RT-PCR of the TCR CDR3. In TCRdb, the multiplex PCR reads were re-called with MiXCR into one record per CDR3 protein. The sample contains about 610,000 distinct CDR3 sequences, 16% of which appear only once. Diagnosis relied on clinical symptoms, serum thyroxine and TRAb, thyroid ultrasound and orbital computed tomography. This entry is derived from a study of T cells in Graves' hyperthyroidism and ophthalmopathy. Study-wide context: Pretreatment peripheral blood was obtained at initial diagnosis.

Findings of the study overall: The model forecast ophthalmopathy, anticipating it by a median around 6.9 months before onset.

This sequence joins TRBV29-1 and TRBJ2-7; TRBD1 is a possible D gene (6 bases). Sequencing used blood. The source is a woman aged 40 to 50 with Graves' ophthalmopathy. CDR3 DNA: TGCAGCGTTGAAATCCAGGGGTCCCTCGACTACGAGCAGTACTTC. Protein product: CSVEIQGSLDYEQYF.